This TCR beta chain was sequenced for a study of breast tumors, draining lymph nodes, adjacent tissues. Broader study findings: The lymph node origin of tumor T cells was framed as consistent with a hypothesis, not demonstrated. Compared with lymph nodes, tumors were less diverse; compared with nontumor tissue, more. The data were judged consistent with most tumor T cells coming from lymph node and expanding in tumor.

The CDR3 has 18 amino acids. The V gene lost 4 bases and the J gene lost 0 bases, with 21 bases spanning the gap. Germline CDR1 MGHRA, CDR2 YSYEKL. Samples came from axillary lymph nodes draining the breast cancer. From the multiplex PCR reads, TCRdb called clonotypes with MiXCR, one entry per CDR3 protein. The sample holds 200,000 or so distinct CDR3 sequences, over 25% seen once. As to this clonotype: Its antigen is not identified.

The V call is TRBV4-1, the J call TRBJ1-2; D is undetermined. The TCR comes from a female donor with breast cancer. Some clones in this sample may be carry-over from other donors' samples. The sequenced sample was axillary lymph node tissue. The CDR3 sequence: CASSLQPTVGVANYGYTF. The CDR3 region has the DNA TGCGCCAGCAGCCTACAGCCTACGGTCGGGGTAGCTAACTATGGCTACACCTTC.